Listed below are T cell receptor beta chains from one sample, sequenced in a study of human T cells and chemical hapten exposure. TCRdb independently ran MiXCR on the RACE reads; one entry per CDR3 protein. The sample contains 85,000 or so distinct CDR3 sequences, 11% of which appear only once. The sequencing used whole blood, collected in connection with sensitization to the hapten diphenylcyclopropenone (DPC). These TCRs come from a man aged 18 to 29 with alopecia areata. Some clones in this sample may be carry-over from other donors' samples. Both conserved end residues are trimmed from each CDR3. Each record gives: D gene, J gene, V gene, CDR3 protein. D genes are given only for firm matches.

- TRBJ2-2 TRBV21-1 ASSKSGPGGAFAGELF
TRBD1 TRBJ1-1 TRBV4-3 ASSQDRGDTEAF
- TRBJ2-5 TRBV4-2 ASSQDGQRQETQY
TRBD1 TRBJ2-2 TRBV6-2/TRBV6-3 ANRPGQSGTGELF
- TRBJ2-2 TRBV6-5 ASSYSFGRGAGELF
- TRBJ2-7 TRBV27 ASSFGGHEQY
TRBD1 TRBJ2-3 TRBV20-1 SASSGQGTDTQY
- TRBJ1-5 TRBV18 ASSPGEGQPQH
- TRBJ2-3 TRBV5-1 ASSPLVGTDTQY
- TRBJ1-2 TRBV5-5 ASSLVHIGFYGYT
- TRBJ1-2 TRBV6-1 ASSVAGTYGYT
- TRBJ1-4 TRBV12-3/TRBV12-4 ASGGIPGREGEKLF
TRBD1 TRBJ1-2 TRBV6-9 ASSPAGQGAYGYT
- TRBJ2-2 TRBV20-1 SARTQNTGELF
- TRBJ1-1 TRBV19 ASSTQQGLHTEAF
- TRBJ1-2 TRBV11-2 ASSFTYRDGYT
- TRBJ1-5 TRBV7-2 ASSPRVSGGQPQH
- TRBJ1-5 TRBV2 ASSEQGFGNQPQH
- TRBJ2-5 TRBV6-1 ASRGLRTQY
TRBD1 TRBJ2-2 TRBV5-1 ASSLSRGHGTGELF
- TRBJ2-6 TRBV28 ASSLPRAPSGANVLT
- TRBJ2-1 TRBV11-2 ASSSYNRRRGDNEQF
- TRBJ1-1 TRBV12-3/TRBV12-4 ASSLITNTEAF
- TRBJ2-3 TRBV4-3 ASSRARLDTQY
TRBD1 TRBJ2-2 TRBV4-1 ASGSGQGIGELF
- TRBJ2-1 TRBV5-6 ASSFTGQNNEQF
- TRBJ1-1 TRBV4-1 ASSQDRLNTEAF
- TRBJ2-5 TRBV28 ASSSRDGQETQY
- TRBJ1-1 TRBV10-3 AISEVAGLRIAEAF
- TRBJ1-6 TRBV4-1 ASSQEFNSYNSPLH
TRBD2 TRBJ2-1 TRBV12-3/TRBV12-4 ASSPTASGGSYNEQF
- TRBJ2-2 TRBV10-3 AISGVQVGTGELF